Listed below are T cell receptor beta chains from one sample, sequenced in a study of cytomegalovirus exposure and HLA in healthy donors. Libraries were prepared by immunoSEQ multiplex PCR; TCRdb keeps only in-frame clonotypes and omits some of them. The sample shows more than 85,000 clones, approximately 70% of them seen only once. The sample consisted of PBMCs. The receptors derive from a woman aged 70-85 years in good health and CMV-seropositive. CDR3s include the opening cysteine and the closing phenylalanine or tryptophan. D genes are given only for firm matches. Clone size, where shown, is once, few, many, or a class for clones that have expanded.

j_call: TRBJ2-1; v_call: TRBV6-6; d_call: .; clone_size: few; cdr3_aa: CASSSIMGGPYNEQFF; cdr3_nt: TGTGCCAGCAGTTCAATCATGGGGGGGCCTTACAATGAGCAGTTCTTC
j_call: TRBJ2-7; v_call: TRBV7-2; d_call: .; clone_size: few; cdr3_aa: CASSRIYEQYF; cdr3_nt: TGTGCCAGCAGCCGTATATACGAGCAGTACTTC
j_call: TRBJ1-4; v_call: TRBV10-1; d_call: TRBD1; clone_size: .; cdr3_aa: CASSRDRPNEKLFF; cdr3_nt: TGCGCCAGCAGTAGGGACAGGCCTAATGAAAAACTGTTTTTT
j_call: TRBJ1-2; v_call: TRBV4-1; d_call: .; clone_size: .; cdr3_aa: CASSRLRNFNYGYTF; cdr3_nt: TGCGCCAGCAGCCGCCTAAGAAATTTTAACTATGGCTACACCTTC
j_call: TRBJ2-7; v_call: TRBV19; d_call: .; clone_size: .; cdr3_aa: CASSVQGYEQYF; cdr3_nt: TGTGCCAGTAGTGTACAGGGCTACGAGCAGTACTTC
j_call: TRBJ2-1; v_call: TRBV30; d_call: TRBD2; clone_size: once; cdr3_aa: CAWSVSSSGGPGYNEQFF; cdr3_nt: TGTGCCTGGAGTGTAAGCTCTAGCGGGGGGCCCGGGTACAATGAGCAGTTCTTC
j_call: TRBJ2-1; v_call: TRBV6-1; d_call: TRBD1; clone_size: once; cdr3_aa: CASSAQGIQLDNEQFF; cdr3_nt: TGTGCCAGCAGTGCACAGGGGATTCAGTTAGACAATGAGCAGTTCTTC
j_call: TRBJ2-7; v_call: TRBV2; d_call: .; clone_size: few; cdr3_aa: CASSSEWSPYEQYF; cdr3_nt: TGTGCCAGCAGCTCTGAGTGGTCTCCCTACGAGCAGTACTTC
j_call: TRBJ2-5; v_call: TRBV7-2; d_call: TRBD2; clone_size: .; cdr3_aa: CASSLVSSGEETQYF; cdr3_nt: TGTGCCAGCAGCTTAGTGTCTAGCGGGGAAGAGACCCAGTACTTC
j_call: TRBJ1-3; v_call: TRBV5-1; d_call: .; clone_size: .; cdr3_aa: CASSSSSGNTIYF; cdr3_nt: TGCGCCAGCAGCTCCAGCTCTGGAAACACCATATATTTT
j_call: TRBJ2-3; v_call: TRBV12-2; d_call: .; clone_size: once; cdr3_aa: CASRLPTTSSTDTQYF; cdr3_nt: TGTGCAAGTCGCTTACCGACTACATCTAGCACAGATACGCAGTATTTT
j_call: TRBJ2-5; v_call: TRBV30; d_call: .; clone_size: .; cdr3_aa: CAWSSGETQYF; cdr3_nt: TGTGCCTGGAGTAGCGGGGAGACCCAGTACTTC
j_call: TRBJ2-5; v_call: TRBV10-3; d_call: TRBD1; clone_size: .; cdr3_aa: CAISYTGGETQYF; cdr3_nt: TGTGCCATTTCTTACACAGGGGGCGAGACCCAGTACTTC
j_call: TRBJ2-1; v_call: TRBV5-6; d_call: TRBD2; clone_size: .; cdr3_aa: CASSLYSGGTNNEQFF; cdr3_nt: TGTGCCAGCAGCCTTTATAGCGGGGGGACCAACAATGAGCAGTTCTTC
j_call: TRBJ2-4; v_call: TRBV4-1; d_call: .; clone_size: .; cdr3_aa: CASSQEVGVSQGIQYF; cdr3_nt: TGCGCCAGCAGCCAAGAGGTAGGGGTCTCCCAGGGAATTCAGTACTTC
j_call: TRBJ2-5; v_call: TRBV18; d_call: .; clone_size: .; cdr3_aa: CASSPDSLQETQYF; cdr3_nt: TGTGCCAGTTCCCCGGACAGCCTTCAAGAGACCCAGTACTTC
j_call: TRBJ2-1; v_call: TRBV13; d_call: TRBD1; clone_size: few; cdr3_aa: CASRPEGDRGGSSYNEQFF; cdr3_nt: TGTGCCAGCAGGCCGGAGGGGGACAGGGGGGGAAGCTCCTACAATGAGCAGTTCTTC
j_call: TRBJ2-5; v_call: TRBV7-9; d_call: .; clone_size: .; cdr3_aa: CASSLAGGETQYF; cdr3_nt: TGTGCCAGCAGCTTAGCGGGAGGAGAGACCCAGTACTTC
j_call: TRBJ2-3; v_call: TRBV19; d_call: TRBD2; clone_size: .; cdr3_aa: CASRAGGYTDTQYF; cdr3_nt: TGTGCCAGCCGAGCGGGGGGTTACACAGATACGCAGTATTTT
j_call: TRBJ1-2; v_call: TRBV29-1; d_call: .; clone_size: .; cdr3_aa: CSVERGYGYTF; cdr3_nt: TGCAGCGTTGAAAGGGGCTATGGCTACACCTTC
j_call: TRBJ2-2; v_call: TRBV25-1; d_call: .; clone_size: .; cdr3_aa: CASSDSRDTGELFF; cdr3_nt: TGTGCCAGCAGTGACAGCAGGGACACCGGGGAGCTGTTTTTT
j_call: TRBJ2-4; v_call: TRBV4-1; d_call: TRBD1; clone_size: .; cdr3_aa: CASSQDRQGKNIQYF; cdr3_nt: TGCGCCAGCAGCCAAGATAGACAGGGCAAAAACATTCAGTACTTC
j_call: TRBJ2-3; v_call: TRBV19; d_call: .; clone_size: .; cdr3_aa: CASSLQGTDTQYF; cdr3_nt: TGTGCCAGTAGTTTACAGGGAACCGATACGCAGTATTTT
j_call: TRBJ1-2; v_call: TRBV7-9; d_call: TRBD1; clone_size: .; cdr3_aa: CASSQGGGTGNYGYTF; cdr3_nt: TGTGCCAGCAGCCAAGGGGGAGGGACAGGGAACTATGGCTACACCTTC
j_call: TRBJ1-1; v_call: TRBV11-2; d_call: .; clone_size: once; cdr3_aa: CASSLDRGSTEAFF; cdr3_nt: TGTGCCAGCAGCTTAGATCGGGGGAGCACTGAAGCTTTCTTT
j_call: TRBJ2-3; v_call: TRBV18; d_call: TRBD2; clone_size: once; cdr3_aa: CASSPGLATDTQYF; cdr3_nt: TGTGCCAGCTCACCGGGACTAGCGACAGATACGCAGTATTTT
j_call: TRBJ2-3; v_call: TRBV18; d_call: .; clone_size: .; cdr3_aa: CASSPTADTQYF; cdr3_nt: TGTGCCAGCTCACCAACTGCAGATACGCAGTATTTT
j_call: TRBJ2-3; v_call: TRBV7-2; d_call: TRBD2; clone_size: .; cdr3_aa: CASSLYGTSGGTSTDTQYF; cdr3_nt: TGTGCCAGCAGCCTCTACGGGACTAGCGGGGGTACCAGCACAGATACGCAGTATTTT
j_call: TRBJ1-2; v_call: TRBV7-2; d_call: .; clone_size: .; cdr3_aa: CASSSGGPDYGYTF; cdr3_nt: TGTGCCAGCAGCTCGGGAGGGCCCGACTATGGCTACACCTTC
j_call: TRBJ1-3; v_call: TRBV7-2; d_call: TRBD1; clone_size: .; cdr3_aa: CASSRGQGLGNTIYF; cdr3_nt: TGTGCCAGCAGCCGGGGACAGGGTTTAGGAAACACCATATATTTT
j_call: TRBJ2-3; v_call: TRBV5-1; d_call: TRBD2; clone_size: .; cdr3_aa: CASSSTGLAGDTQYF; cdr3_nt: TGCGCCAGCAGCTCGACGGGACTAGCAGGAGATACGCAGTATTTT
j_call: TRBJ1-6; v_call: TRBV27; d_call: .; clone_size: .; cdr3_aa: CASSFQGFGEATLHF; cdr3_nt: TGTGCCAGCAGTTTTCAGGGCTTTGGGGAGGCAACCCTCCACTTT
j_call: TRBJ2-1; v_call: TRBV2; d_call: .; clone_size: .; cdr3_aa: CASSESPRSGSYNEQFF; cdr3_nt: TGTGCCAGCAGTGAGTCCCCTCGGAGCGGCTCCTACAATGAGCAGTTCTTC
j_call: TRBJ2-1; v_call: TRBV10-3; d_call: TRBD2; clone_size: .; cdr3_aa: CAISESRTSGEYNEQFF; cdr3_nt: TGTGCCATCAGTGAGTCCCGGACTAGCGGGGAGTACAATGAGCAGTTCTTC
j_call: TRBJ2-7; v_call: TRBV11-3; d_call: .; clone_size: .; cdr3_aa: CASSSGYEQYF; cdr3_nt: TGTGCCAGCAGCTCGGGTTACGAGCAGTACTTC
j_call: TRBJ1-5; v_call: TRBV10-2; d_call: .; clone_size: .; cdr3_aa: CASSESSRLSNQPQHF; cdr3_nt: TGCGCCAGCAGTGAGTCAAGCAGGCTTAGCAATCAGCCCCAGCATTTT
j_call: TRBJ2-7; v_call: TRBV6-5; d_call: TRBD2; clone_size: .; cdr3_aa: CASGGGGMGEQYF; cdr3_nt: TGTGCCAGCGGAGGCGGGGGTATGGGCGAGCAGTACTTC
j_call: TRBJ2-7; v_call: TRBV5-8; d_call: TRBD1; clone_size: .; cdr3_aa: CASSLRDSPSRYF; cdr3_nt: TGTGCCAGCAGCTTGCGGGACAGCCCTAGTAGGTACTTC
j_call: TRBJ1-1; v_call: TRBV7-2; d_call: .; clone_size: .; cdr3_aa: CASSPILGPLDTEAFF; cdr3_nt: TGTGCCAGCAGCCCTATTCTGGGGCCCTTGGACACTGAAGCTTTCTTT
j_call: TRBJ2-7; v_call: TRBV30; d_call: .; clone_size: .; cdr3_aa: CACPGEGTHEQYF; cdr3_nt: TGTGCCTGTCCCGGGGAAGGAACCCACGAGCAGTACTTC
j_call: TRBJ2-7; v_call: TRBV12-5; d_call: TRBD1; clone_size: .; cdr3_aa: CASGLKLGQGVNEQYF; cdr3_nt: TGTGCTAGTGGTTTGAAATTGGGACAGGGGGTTAACGAGCAGTACTTC
j_call: TRBJ1-1; v_call: TRBV6-5; d_call: .; clone_size: .; cdr3_aa: CASSYSFGGFEAFF; cdr3_nt: TGTGCCAGCAGTTACTCCTTTGGGGGGTTCGAAGCTTTCTTT
j_call: TRBJ1-6; v_call: TRBV6-5; d_call: .; clone_size: .; cdr3_aa: CASSLRDTDSPLHF; cdr3_nt: TGTGCCAGCAGTCTCCGGGACACAGATTCACCCCTCCACTTT
j_call: TRBJ1-4; v_call: TRBV2; d_call: .; clone_size: .; cdr3_aa: CASSAQGYRSEKLFF; cdr3_nt: TGTGCCAGCAGTGCTCAGGGTTATAGGAGTGAAAAACTGTTTTTT
j_call: TRBJ1-4; v_call: TRBV6-5; d_call: TRBD1; clone_size: .; cdr3_aa: CASTTRQGWDEKLFF; cdr3_nt: TGCGCCAGCACTACCCGACAGGGATGGGATGAAAAACTGTTTTTT
j_call: TRBJ2-1; v_call: TRBV29-1; d_call: .; clone_size: .; cdr3_aa: CSVTGTPPGGQFF; cdr3_nt: TGCAGCGTGACCGGGACCCCACCCGGGGGGCAGTTCTTC
j_call: TRBJ1-1; v_call: TRBV7-9; d_call: TRBD1; clone_size: few; cdr3_aa: CASSFGTANTEAFF; cdr3_nt: TGTGCCAGCAGCTTCGGGACAGCGAACACTGAAGCTTTCTTT
j_call: TRBJ1-1; v_call: TRBV5-3; d_call: .; clone_size: .; cdr3_aa: CARSLDGQLNTEAFF; cdr3_nt: TGTGCCAGAAGCTTGGATGGACAGTTGAACACTGAAGCTTTCTTT
j_call: TRBJ2-5; v_call: TRBV29-1; d_call: .; clone_size: once; cdr3_aa: CSAQGGQWYQETQYF; cdr3_nt: TGCAGCGCCCAGGGGGGACAGTGGTACCAAGAGACCCAGTACTTC
j_call: TRBJ1-4; v_call: TRBV19; d_call: .; clone_size: .; cdr3_aa: CASSIDLREMDEKLFF; cdr3_nt: TGTGCCAGTAGTATAGATCTCCGGGAAATGGATGAAAAACTGTTTTTT
j_call: TRBJ1-2; v_call: TRBV14; d_call: TRBD1; clone_size: .; cdr3_aa: CASSRLTGDYNYGYTF; cdr3_nt: TGTGCCAGCAGCCGACTGACAGGGGACTATAACTATGGCTACACCTTC